This record concerns one TCR beta chain sequence. No antigen is known for it. Each TCR beta cDNA library carried unique molecular identifiers. TCRdb processed the PCR reads anew with MiXCR; each CDR3 protein has one entry. This repertoire shows 650,000 to 850,000 distinct CDR3 sequences, roughly 50% found once; its top ten account for over 4%. Germline V CDR1 and CDR2: MGHRA, YSYEKL. This CDR3 is 16 amino acids long. V shed 3 bases and J shed 0 bases, with 11 bases lying between them. This specimen comes from a study of post-analysis software for immune sequencing data. Study-level points and caveats: Five TRBV segments, including TRBV5-6, TRBV5-1 and TRBV20-1, were more frequent in patients than controls. Samples sharing a preparation batch grouped tightly together when assessed by F measure. Multiple sclerosis patients showed significantly lower normalized Chao1 diversity than controls did.

The gene calls are TRBV4-1 and TRBJ1-4; D is perhaps TRBD1 (5 bases). This receptor was obtained from a girl aged 5 to 17 with multiple sclerosis. The specimen was blood. CDR3 sequence reads: CASSQQGTATNEKLFF. The CDR3 DNA reads TGCGCCAGCAGCCAGCAAGGGACGGCAACTAATGAAAAACTGTTTTTT.